The 14 T cell receptor beta chains in this list originate from one sample, sequenced in a study of identical twins. MiXCR, applied by TCRdb to the 5' RACE reads, yields one record per CDR3 protein. The sample has about 160,000 distinct CDR3 sequences; roughly 3.5% are singletons. The sequencing input was memory T cells sorted from blood. The receptors were gathered from a man younger than 30 in good health.

This clonotype was detected ten times or more. This chain joins TRBV5-5 and TRBJ1-5; D ambiguous. Germline V lookup: CDR1 SGHKS, CDR2 YYEKEE (reference sequence). The CDR3 loop spans 15 amino acids. V shed 4 bases and J shed 3 bases, with 14 bases lying between them. CDR3 sequence (DNA): TGTGCCAGCAGCATTACGGACGGGGACAATCAGCCCCAGCATTTT. This gives the protein CASSITDGDNQPQHF.

Ten or more counts support this clonotype. This chain joins TRBV28 and TRBJ2-1; 10 nucleotides line up with TRBD2. CDR1 and CDR2 from the germline V gene are MDHEN and SYDVKM. This CDR3 is built from 17 residues. Trimming took 1 base from V and 7 from J; bases not matched to a gene: 10. DNA of the CDR3: TGTGCCAGCAGTTTATTCGCTAGCGGGAGTAATAAGAATGAGCAGTTCTTC. Protein sequence: CASSLFASGSNKNEQFF. The full variable domain, completed using reference TRBV28 and TRBJ2-1, is DVKVTQSSRYLVKRTGEKVFLECVQDMDHENMFWYRQDPGLGLRLIYFSYDVKMKEKGDIPEGYSVSREKKERFSLILESASTNQTSMYLCASSLFASGSNKNEQFFGPGTRLTVL.

This clonotype came up many times. CDR3 protein: CASSQAAGAGETQYF. The CDR3 DNA sequence: TGTGCCAGCAGCCAAGCGGCAGGGGCAGGAGAGACCCAGTACTTC. The V call is TRBV14, the J call TRBJ2-5; tentative D call: TRBD1 (6 bases). This CDR3 contains 15 residues. CDR1 SGHDN and CDR2 FVKESK come from the germline V gene. Trimming shortened V by 1 base and J by 4 bases, and 13 bases separated the two germline ends.

This clonotype was counted at least ten times. This chain uses TRBV6-1 with TRBJ2-2, with 14 bases fitting TRBD2. V dropped 6 bases and J dropped 7; count of bases not matched to a gene: 13. The CDR3 covers 18 residues. The germline V gene has CDR1 MNHNS and CDR2 SASEGT. CDR3 amino acids: CASRVTGLAGAKVGELFF. CDR3 nucleotide sequence: TGTGCCAGCAGAGTAACGGGACTAGCGGGAGCGAAGGTCGGGGAGCTGTTTTTT.

This clonotype was detected many times. V gene TRBV20-1 combines with J gene TRBJ2-2; the match to TRBD2 covers 7 bases. Looked up from germline, CDR1 is DFQATT and CDR2 is SNEGSKA (reference sequence). The CDR3 contains 17 residues. Trimming at V came to 0 bases and at J to 6 bases, leaving 13 bases not matched to a gene. The CDR3 sequence is CSARDLRTRASPGELFF. CDR3 in DNA: TGCAGTGCTAGAGATCTCCGGACTAGGGCCTCACCCGGGGAGCTGTTTTTT.

There are a few counts of this clonotype. CDR3 sequence (DNA): TGTGCCAGCAGCTCGGGGCAGGGGGTCGCGCCTAATGAAAAACTGTTTTTT. It specifies CASSSGQGVAPNEKLFF. V gene TRBV13 combines with J gene TRBJ1-4, with TRBD1 matching 7 bases. The CDR3 covers 17 residues. Germline-derived CDR1 and CDR2 are PRHDT and FYEKMQ (reference sequence). V lost 4 bases to trimming and J lost 3 bases; unmatched junction nucleotides: 11.

In its sample, this clonotype was seen many times. V gene TRBV12-3 or TRBV12-4 combines with J gene TRBJ1-2, with D possibly being TRBD1 (5 bases). The CDR3 is made up of 13 amino acids. Trimming pared 5 bases from V and 4 bases from J, leaving 11 bases between. The DNA of the CDR3 is TGTGCCAGCAGTAGGGACGGTTTCTATGGCTACACCTTC. Translating it yields CASSRDGFYGYTF.

This clonotype was found many times. This rearrangement joins TRBV6-2 or TRBV6-3 to TRBJ2-3; 7 positions agree with TRBD2. The CDR3 has 15 residues. CDR1 is MNHEY and CDR2 is SVGEGT in the germline V gene. The J segment lost 3 bases and the V segment lost 6 bases, leaving 9 bases of the junction unmatched. The CDR3 sequence: CASSLQRGRTDTQYF. The CDR3 bases are TGTGCCAGCAGCCTTCAGCGGGGACGGACAGATACGCAGTATTTT.

As to this clonotype: At one end the junction does not follow the germline gene, possibly because of a read error. The chain is built from TRBV19 and TRBJ2-3; no reliable D call. From germline, CDR1 is LNHDA and CDR2 SQIVND (reference sequence). There are 14 residues in the CDR3. The CDR3 region has the DNA TGTGCCAGTAGTCTCAGAACCAGCAGAGATACGCAGTATTTT. Protein sequence: CASSLRTSRDTQYF.

In this sample, this clonotype turned up many times. The chain links TRBV24-1 to TRBJ2-1; D is unclear. The CDR3 is made up of 12 amino acids. CDR1 and CDR2 from the germline V gene are KGHDR and SFDVKD. V lost 7 bases to trimming and J lost 0 bases, with 3 bases between them. The CDR3: CATRDSYNEQFF. The CDR3 nucleotides read TGTGCCACCAGGGACTCCTACAATGAGCAGTTCTTC.

This clonotype occurred many times. V usage is TRBV6-1 and J usage is TRBJ2-7; 9 positions agree with TRBD1. V dropped 4 bases and J dropped 1; count of bases not matched to a gene: 2. Germline lookup yields CDR1 MNHNS and CDR2 SASEGT. The CDR3 has 14 residues. The CDR3 DNA reads TGTGCCAGCAGTGTGACAGGGGGGTCCTACGAGCAGTACGTC. It yields the protein CASSVTGGSYEQYV.

In this sample, this clonotype turned up many times. The chain combines TRBV7-9 with TRBJ2-3, with D tentatively TRBD1 (6 bases). The CDR3 runs to 15 residues. The germline gives CDR1 SEHNR, CDR2 FQNEAQ (reference sequence). Trimming left V 5 bases short and J 4 bases short, with 16 bases between. CDR3 sequence: CASSHAGVGPDTQYF. In nucleotides, the CDR3 is TGTGCCAGCAGCCACGCAGGGGTCGGCCCAGATACGCAGTATTTT.

This clonotype was observed many times. The chain recombines TRBV15 with TRBJ2-6, with D tentatively TRBD1 (6 bases). The V and J ends lost 0 bases and 4 bases respectively, with 22 bases between them. The CDR3 runs to 20 residues. Looked up from germline, CDR1 is LNHNV and CDR2 is YYDKDF (reference sequence). Here the CDR3 reads CATSRDARTGGSGGANVLTF. In nucleotides, the CDR3 is TGTGCCACCAGCAGAGATGCCCGAACTGGGGGCTCTGGAGGGGCCAACGTCCTGACTTTC.

This clonotype was observed at least ten times. This chain links TRBV4-2 with TRBJ2-7, with D tentatively TRBD2 (5 bases). V was clipped by 0 bases and J by 1 base, with 10 bases between them. Germline-derived CDR1 and CDR2 are LGHNA and YNFKEQ. The CDR3 is made up of 15 amino acids. The CDR3: CASSQDYGGSYEQYF. The CDR3 coding sequence is TGTGCCAGCAGCCAAGATTATGGCGGGTCCTACGAGCAGTACTTC.